The rows below give T cell receptor beta chains drawn from one sample of a study of PD-L1 blockade in urothelial cancer. Produced via immunoSEQ multiplex PCR; TCRdb's table is partial and in-frame only. The table lists 35,000 to 50,000 clones, 80% of them singletons, with 16% in the top ten. The sequencing used PBMCs, collected around atezolizumab (anti-PD-L1) treatment. These receptors originate from a man aged 55 to 69 with urothelial cancer. Both conserved end residues are part of each CDR3. D genes are given only for firm matches. Clone size, where shown, is once, few, many, or a class for clones that have expanded.

j_call v_call d_call clone_size cdr3_nt cdr3_aa
TRBJ2-1 TRBV28 - - TGTGCCAGCAGTTCCCTTTCCGGAGGGACCTACAATGAGCAGTTCTTC CASSSLSGGTYNEQFF
TRBJ2-7 TRBV10-3 TRBD1 - TGTGCCATCGGGGACAGGGAGCGGGTGAAGGAGCAGTACTTC CAIGDRERVKEQYF
TRBJ1-2 TRBV6-5 - - TGTGCCAGCAGTTATGCACAGGGCCGACTGAACTATGGCTACACCTTC CASSYAQGRLNYGYTF
TRBJ2-7 TRBV18 - - TGTGCCAGCTCACCATTAGGACAGAACTACTCCTACGAGCAGTACTTC CASSPLGQNYSYEQYF
TRBJ2-7 TRBV5-8 - once TGTGCCAGCAGCAGAAACAGGGAGATCTCCTACGAGCAGTACTTC CASSRNREISYEQYF
TRBJ1-2 TRBV28 - - TGTGCCAGCAGTTTAACGGACTATGGCTACACCTTC CASSLTDYGYTF
TRBJ2-5 TRBV4-2 - - TGTGCCAGCAGCCAAGATCAGGATCACCAGGAGACCCAGTACTTC CASSQDQDHQETQYF
TRBJ2-7 TRBV7-2 TRBD1 - TGTGCCAGCAGCTTAGCCCGGGACAGGGTAGCCTACGAGCAGTACTTC CASSLARDRVAYEQYF
TRBJ2-7 TRBV5-1 - - TGCGCCAGCAGCTTGGACCATTCAACATCCGAGCAGTACTTC CASSLDHSTSEQYF
TRBJ1-6 TRBV6-6 TRBD1 - TGTGCCAGCAGTTATCGGGACAGGAATAATTCACCCCTCCACTTT CASSYRDRNNSPLHF
TRBJ2-5 TRBV5-1 - once TGCGCCAGCAGCTCGGGACATAACCAAGAGACCCAGTACTTC CASSSGHNQETQYF
TRBJ1-4 TRBV30 - once TGTGCCTGGGGGGTCAGGGGAGGGGAAAAACTGTTTTTT CAWGVRGGEKLFF
TRBJ2-1 TRBV27 - few TGTGCCAGCAGCACTAGGGTTGAGCAGTTCTTC CASSTRVEQFF
TRBJ2-1 TRBV4-1 - - TGCGCCAGCAGCCATCCTGCAGGAAACAATGAGCAGTTCTTC CASSHPAGNNEQFF
TRBJ2-7 TRBV6-5 TRBD2 - TGTGCCAGCACCGAACCCGGGGGAGGGTACGAGCAGTACTTC CASTEPGGGYEQYF
TRBJ2-5 TRBV28 - few TGTGCCAGAACCAGAAACGGGAAATCAGAGACCCAGTACTTC CARTRNGKSETQYF
TRBJ2-7 TRBV7-8 - - TGTGCCAGCAGCTTAGAGGCAGGGGCGTACTACGAGCAGTACTTC CASSLEAGAYYEQYF
TRBJ2-5 TRBV6-5 - - TGTGCCAGCAGTTACTCAGGTTGGGACAAGGGAGAGACCCAGTACTTC CASSYSGWDKGETQYF
TRBJ2-5 TRBV6-5 TRBD2 - TGTGCCACCCGGGGGGCGGGAGGTCGGGGAGAGACCCAGTACTTC CATRGAGGRGETQYF
TRBJ2-3 TRBV11-2 - - TGTGCCAGCAGCTTAGAGTGGGGAGGGGGAGTAAGCACAGATACGCAGTATTTT CASSLEWGGGVSTDTQYF
TRBJ1-2 TRBV2 - - TGTGCCAGCAGTGAGGGACCGGCGGGGCCCTATGGCTACACCTTC CASSEGPAGPYGYTF
TRBJ1-1 TRBV6-1 TRBD1 - TGTGCCAGCACTCAGGGGGCCGGCACTGAAGCTTTCTTT CASTQGAGTEAFF
TRBJ2-3 TRBV7-9 TRBD2 - TGTGCCAGCAGACCTGGACTAGCGGGAGACACAGATACGCAGTATTTT CASRPGLAGDTDTQYF
TRBJ2-1 TRBV19 TRBD2 - TGTGCCAGTAGGACTAGCGGGGGCGGGGGCTCCTACAATGAGCAGTTCTTC CASRTSGGGGSYNEQFF
TRBJ2-4 TRBV27 - - TGTGCCAGCAGTTTAGGCGGCAAATTAAACATTCAGTACTTC CASSLGGKLNIQYF
TRBJ2-1 TRBV7-2 TRBD1 - TGTGCCAGCAGCCGCCTACGACCGGGACAGGGGGTAAATGAGCAGTTCTTC CASSRLRPGQGVNEQFF
TRBJ2-6 TRBV9 - - TGTGCCAGCAGCGTAGCTTGGGACACCTCTGGGGCCAACGTCCTGACTTTC CASSVAWDTSGANVLTF
TRBJ1-2 TRBV28 TRBD1 - TGTGCCAGCAGTGCCTGGGACAGGACAAACACCTTC CASSAWDRTNTF
TRBJ2-1 TRBV11-2 - once TGTGCCAGCAGCTTGGATTTCCAGGGATTCAATGAGCAGTTCTTC CASSLDFQGFNEQFF
TRBJ2-7 TRBV28 TRBD2 - TGTGCCAGCAGTTCCTCCCGACTAGCGGGAGAGGGCGAGCAGTACTTC CASSSSRLAGEGEQYF
TRBJ2-1 TRBV5-1 - - TGCGCCAGCAGCCTGGAGGAGCGCGGTCTGAGCTCCTACAATGAGCAGTTCTTC CASSLEERGLSSYNEQFF
TRBJ2-7 TRBV14 - few TGTGCCAGCAGCTGGGGGCCCACCTACGAGCAGTACTTC CASSWGPTYEQYF
TRBJ2-7 TRBV6-4 - - TGTGCCAGCCCGTCGGAGCAGTACTTC CASPSEQYF
TRBJ2-7 TRBV7-6 TRBD1 - TGTGCCAGCAGCTCGGCAACCGGGACAGAGTACGAGCAGTACTTC CASSSATGTEYEQYF
TRBJ2-1 TRBV11-2 TRBD1 - TGTGCCAGCAGCTCCCAGGACAGGGGATACAATGAGCAGTTCTTC CASSSQDRGYNEQFF
TRBJ1-5 TRBV30 TRBD1 - TGTGCCTGGAGTGTAGGACAGGGGGCAGATCAGCCCCAGCATTTT CAWSVGQGADQPQHF
TRBJ2-1 TRBV5-4 TRBD2 - TGTGCCAGCAGCTTAGGGGGACTAGCGATCGATGAGCAGTTCTTC CASSLGGLAIDEQFF
TRBJ2-5 TRBV6-7 TRBD1 - TGTGCCAGCAGTTACTCGACAAAGGGACAGGGGGCGGGGGAGACCCAGTACTTC CASSYSTKGQGAGETQYF
TRBJ2-7 TRBV7-9 TRBD1 - TGTGCCAGCAGTATGGGGGGACAGGGCCTGTCCTACGAGCAGTACTTC CASSMGGQGLSYEQYF
TRBJ1-6 TRBV6-1 TRBD1 - TGTGCCAGCAGTACCAGACAGGGGACGATTTCACCCCTCCACTTT CASSTRQGTISPLHF
TRBJ2-2 TRBV15 TRBD1 - TGTGCCACCAGCCGGGGACAGGGAGAGAGCGGGGAGCTGTTTTTT CATSRGQGESGELFF
TRBJ1-1 TRBV5-1 TRBD1 - TGCGCCAGCCGGGGGCTGGGACAGTTGAACACTGAAGCTTTCTTT CASRGLGQLNTEAFF
TRBJ2-1 TRBV14 TRBD2 - TGTGCCAGCAGTGCCTGGAGCGGGAGAGGATCCTACAATGAGCAGTTCTTC CASSAWSGRGSYNEQFF
TRBJ1-1 TRBV10-3 - - TGTGCCACCCGAACTCTCACTGAAGCTTTCTTT CATRTLTEAFF
TRBJ1-4 TRBV7-9 TRBD1 - TGTGCCAGCAGCCGACAGGGCGGAGGCGAAAAACTGTTTTTT CASSRQGGGEKLFF
TRBJ1-1 TRBV11-2 TRBD1 - TGTGCCAGCAGCCTAAAGGACAGGGCCACTGAAGCTTTCTTT CASSLKDRATEAFF
TRBJ2-7 TRBV11-2 TRBD2 - TGTGCCAGCAGCTTAGATCAGTTACTAGCGGGAAGGTATCCCTACGAGCAGTACTTC CASSLDQLLAGRYPYEQYF
TRBJ1-1 TRBV28 - few TGTGCCAGCAGTTTCTCCGGGGGCACTGAAGCTTTCTTT CASSFSGGTEAFF
TRBJ1-1 TRBV19 - - TGTGCCAGTACCAAGAACCAGGGGACTGAAGCTTTCTTT CASTKNQGTEAFF
TRBJ2-7 TRBV5-6 TRBD1 few TGTGCCAGCAGCTTAGGAGTCGGGACAGCCATCCCTACCGAGCAGTACTTC CASSLGVGTAIPTEQYF